One sample yielded the 17 T cell receptor beta chains listed below, sequenced in a study of blood T cells in healthy people across ages. With a J-beta primer mix and a sample-barcoded 5' primer, a second PCR ran about 6 to 11 cycles. MiXCR, applied by TCRdb to the 5' RACE reads, yields one record per CDR3 protein. The sample includes 1,800,000 or so distinct CDR3 sequences, more than 35% of them seen just once. Input material: blood. The receptors were gathered from a human donor in good health.

The chain combines TRBV9 with TRBJ2-4, with D maybe TRBD1 (6 bases). V lost 0 bases and J lost 13, with 20 bases in between. Germline loops: CDR1 SGDLS, CDR2 YYNGEE. The CDR3 sequence is 15 residues long. The CDR3 protein is CASSVGQGGSYGQYF. In DNA, the CDR3 is TGTGCCAGCAGCGTAGGACAAGGGGGATCCTACGGGCAGTACTTC.

This chain joins TRBV12-3 or TRBV12-4 and TRBJ2-1; 9 bases fit TRBD2. This CDR3 spans 15 amino acids. V gave up 7 bases and J gave up 5 bases; unmatched junction bases: 9. CDR3 sequence (DNA): TGTGCCAGCACTCTGAGGCTAGCGGGGAACAATGAGCAGTTCTTC. Its translation: CASTLRLAGNNEQFF.

This chain links TRBV3-1 with TRBJ2-7; D not resolved. The germline CDR1 and CDR2 sequences are LGHDT and YNNKEL (reference sequence). The CDR3 spans 14 residues. The V gene lost 1 base and the J gene lost 3 bases, with 10 bases spanning the gap. Here the CDR3 reads CASSQANGYYEQYF. The CDR3 bases are TGTGCCAGCAGCCAAGCAAACGGGTACTACGAGCAGTACTTC.

This chain joins TRBV6-6 and TRBJ1-5; D might be TRBD1 (6 bases). Germline V gene lookup returns CDR1 MNHNY and CDR2 SVGAGI (reference sequence). The CDR3 has 14 amino acids. V was cut by 6 bases and J by 3 bases, with 12 bases left in between. In nucleotides, the CDR3 is TGTGCCAGCAGATACAGGGTTGACAATCAGCCCCAGCATTTT. It codes for CASRYRVDNQPQHF.

This clonotype occurred a few times. The gene calls are TRBV15 and TRBJ1-4, with TRBD1 matching over 8 bases. The CDR3 contains 16 residues. Germline CDR1 reads LNHNV; CDR2 reads YYDKDF (reference sequence). J gave up 16 bases and V 2 bases, and 18 bases lay outside the gene matches. CDR3 DNA: TGTGCCACCAGCAGATCGCACCGGGACAGGAGGACGCAACGGTTTTTT. Its protein is CATSRSHRDRRTQRFF.

The chain has TRBV5-1 and TRBJ2-4; 10 bases fit TRBD2. The J call may be wrong; the DNA end is better matched by TRBJ2-7. From germline, CDR1 is SGHRS and CDR2 YFSETQ. The CDR3 is 14 residues long. DNA for the CDR3: TGCGCCAGCAGGGACCTAGCGGGGGACTACGAGCAGTACTTC. As protein: CASRDLAGDYEQYF.

This clonotype was observed a handful of times. The V call is TRBV29-1, the J call TRBJ1-4; D is uncertain. The germline CDR1 and CDR2 sequences are SQVTM and ANQGSEA. This CDR3 region has 13 residues. Deletions cut 7 bases from V and 2 bases from J, with 11 bases between. This CDR3 is CSADLGTNEKLFF. The CDR3 DNA reads as TGCAGCGCCGACTTAGGGACTAATGAAAAACTGTTTTTT.

The V and J genes are TRBV6-2 or TRBV6-3 and TRBJ2-3; 7 bases match TRBD1. The V gene's germline CDR1 is MNHEY and CDR2 SVGEGT. V trimming: 6 bases; J trimming: 2 bases; junction bases outside the gene matches: 11. The CDR3 runs 16 residues. CDR3 DNA: TGTGCCAGCAGACCCGATCGGGACAGAGTCACAGATACGCAGTATTTT. Protein: CASRPDRDRVTDTQYF.

A few counts support this clonotype. The CDR3 nucleotides are TGCAGTGCTAGAGATCATCACCCCTCTGGGGGGTATAGGGAAAAACTGTTTTTT. It codes for CSARDHHPSGGYREKLFF. The chain has TRBV20-1 and TRBJ1-4; a weak D match, TRBD1 (5 bases). Trimming removed 0 bases from V and 8 bases from J, with 25 bases in between. Germline CDR1 is DFQATT and CDR2 is SNEGSKA (reference sequence). CDR3 size: 18 residues.

In regard to this clonotype: A junction boundary mismatches the germline segment, possibly from a read error. V is TRBV7-9 and J is TRBJ2-7; 7 positions agree with TRBD2. The CDR3 contains 14 residues. Germline V CDR1 and CDR2: SEHNR, FQNEAQ (reference sequence). In DNA, the CDR3 is TGTGCCATCAGCTCAATAAGGGACTACTACGAGCAGTACTTC. It specifies CAISSIRDYYEQYF.

Notes on this clonotype: Germline and junction disagree at one end, which may indicate a read error. The rearrangement uses TRBV11-2 and TRBJ1-3; tentatively, D is TRBD1 (6 bases). The CDR3 has 12 residues. CDR1 SGHAT and CDR2 FQNNGV come from the germline V gene. The CDR3 loop is CASSLVGDTIHF. The CDR3 coding sequence is TGTGCCAGCAGCTTAGTAGGGGACACCATACATTTT.

This clonotype occurred a few times. The CDR3 loop is CSVAQGTNYGYTF. The CDR3 nucleotides are TGCAGCGTTGCTCAGGGCACTAACTATGGCTACACCTTC. The V gene is TRBV29-1, the J gene TRBJ1-2, with D perhaps TRBD1 (5 bases). Germline CDR1 is SQVTM and CDR2 is ANQGSEA. The CDR3 sequence is 13 residues long. The germline V and J ends were trimmed by 4 bases and 0 bases, with 9 bases remaining between them.

In this sample, this clonotype turned up a few times. The genes are TRBV7-2 and TRBJ2-4, with 15 bases fitting TRBD2. Germline CDR1 reads SGHTA; CDR2 reads FQGNSA. After removal of 5 bases from V and 9 bases from J, the junction contained 8 bases not matched to a gene. This CDR3 region has 16 residues. The CDR3 DNA sequence: TGTGCCAGCAGCGAAGGACTAGCGGGGGGGCAGGGCATTCAGTACTTC. Its translation is CASSEGLAGGQGIQYF.

This rearrangement joins TRBV20-1 to TRBJ2-7, with D possibly being TRBD2 (8 bases). The CDR3 runs to 13 residues. Trimming took 6 bases from V and 2 from J, leaving 14 bases between them. Germline V CDR1 and CDR2: DFQATT, SNEGSKA (reference sequence). The CDR3 nucleotides are TGCAGTGCCGGGGGGGACAGAGCCTACGAGCAGTACTTC. Its translation: CSAGGDRAYEQYF.

This chain links TRBV12-3 or TRBV12-4 with TRBJ2-1; the match to TRBD1 covers 11 bases. The CDR3 sequence is 17 residues long. The V segment lost 7 bases and the J segment 7 bases; nucleotides outside the gene matches: 15. CDR3 region: CASTWTGGLSRWNEQFF. DNA of the CDR3: TGTGCCAGCACCTGGACAGGGGGCTTGTCTAGGTGGAATGAGCAGTTCTTC.

There are a few counts of this clonotype. V and J are TRBV20-1 and TRBJ1-1; a possible D gene is TRBD1 (6 bases). The CDR3 has 15 amino acids. V was shortened by 6 bases and J by 6 bases, with 23 bases between the two germline ends. Looked up from germline, CDR1 is DFQATT and CDR2 is SNEGSKA (reference sequence). CDR3 protein: CSARDTITLHPEAFF. As DNA, the CDR3 is TGCAGTGCCAGGGACACCATCACACTGCACCCTGAAGCTTTCTTT.

The table lists this clonotype with a few counts. V is TRBV20-1 and J is TRBJ2-7; D ambiguous. CDR1 and CDR2 from the germline V gene are DFQATT and SNEGSKA (reference sequence). The CDR3 sequence is 11 residues long. CDR3 coding DNA: TGCAGCGGGCGGATGGGGTGGGAGCAGTACTTC. Residues: CSGRMGWEQYF.